The 18 T cell receptor beta chains given below trace back to one sample, sequenced in a study of blood T cell repertoires in COVID-19. Only in-frame clones appear in the TCRdb table, and some are missing; sequencing was by immunoSEQ multiplex PCR. Here the sample spans 250,000 or so clones, about 91% being singletons. The sample was PBMCs or T cells enriched from blood (not recorded which). These receptor sequences come from a man aged 35 to 55 who had been exposed to COVID-19.

This rearrangement joins TRBV2 to TRBJ1-2; 8 nucleotides match TRBD1. This CDR3 is 15 amino acids long. J was trimmed by 3 bases and V by 5 bases; bases with no gene match: 8. Germline-derived CDR1 and CDR2 are SNHLY and FYNNEI. The CDR3 region has the DNA TGTGCCAGCAGTCGGTCAGGGGGCCAGTACTATGGCTACACCTTC. Translation gives CASSRSGGQYYGYTF.

The J gene is TRBJ2-7, the V gene TRBV5-5; TRBD1 matches at 9 bases. Per germline, CDR1 SGHKS and CDR2 YYEKEE (reference sequence). J lost 1 base, V lost 5 bases, and 10 bases had no gene match. The CDR3 totals 16 residues. The CDR3 region is CASSSGQGRRSYEQYF. DNA of the CDR3: TGTGCCAGCAGTTCGGGACAGGGAAGGAGGTCCTACGAGCAGTACTTC.

Only one count was recorded for this clone. The V gene is TRBV19, the J gene TRBJ1-5; the D is unclear. CDR1 LNHDA and CDR2 SQIVND come from the germline V gene (reference sequence). Trimming removed 7 bases at V and 0 bases at J, with 13 bases between. CDR3 length: 15 residues. In DNA form, the CDR3 reads TGTGCCAGTAATCGCCCCGGGGATAGCAATCAGCCCCAGCATTTT. Amino acid sequence: CASNRPGDSNQPQHF.

The gene calls are TRBV28 and TRBJ2-2; TRBD1 matches at 9 bases. This CDR3 has 16 residues. The V gene end was trimmed by 5 bases and the J gene end by 1 base; junction bases not matched to a gene: 5. Germline CDR1 MDHEN, CDR2 SYDVKM. CDR3 DNA: TGTGCCAGCAGTGGGACAGGGACCAAGAACACCGGGGAGCTGTTTTTT. It codes for CASSGTGTKNTGELFF.

The chain employs TRBV19 and TRBJ2-2; TRBD1 might be the D (5 bases). This CDR3 has 15 amino acids. Between the trimmed V and J ends, which lost 2 bases and 2 bases, there was a span of 9 bases. In germline, CDR1 is LNHDA, CDR2 SQIVND (reference sequence). CDR3 DNA sequence: TGTGCCAGTAGTATACCAGGGCCCAACACCGGGGAGCTGTTTTTT. Translating gives CASSIPGPNTGELFF.

J is TRBJ2-1 and V is TRBV30, with TRBD2 matching 10 bases. The V segment lost 8 bases and the J segment 0 bases; nucleotides outside the gene matches: 10. The germline gives CDR1 GTSNPN, CDR2 SVGIG (reference sequence). The CDR3 loop spans 16 amino acids. The CDR3 loop reads CAGASGSKGSYNEQFF. CDR3 nucleotide sequence: TGTGCCGGGGCTAGCGGGAGTAAGGGCTCCTACAATGAGCAGTTCTTC.

A few counts support this clone. This sequence joins TRBV11-2 and TRBJ1-2, with D uncertain. The CDR3 runs 15 residues. V was trimmed by 4 bases and J by 2 bases, leaving 14 bases between them. Per the germline V gene, CDR1 is SGHAT and CDR2 is FQNNGV. The CDR3 protein is CASSSSAGPNYGYTF. In nucleotides, the CDR3 is TGTGCCAGCAGCTCCTCCGCAGGCCCCAACTATGGCTACACCTTC.

This sequence joins TRBV3-1 (or the pseudogene TRBV3-2) and TRBJ2-7; 11 bases are a match to TRBD2. Unmatched junction bases numbered 6, after V lost 4 bases and J lost 7 bases. The CDR3 contains 14 residues. Looked up from germline, CDR1 is LGHDT and CDR2 is YNNKEL (reference sequence). As DNA, the CDR3 is TGTGCCAGCAGCCCACTAGCGGGAGTTGGGGAGCAGTACTTC. This translates into CASSPLAGVGEQYF.

V is TRBV7-2 and J is TRBJ2-7; 14 bases are shared with TRBD2. The J segment lost 5 bases and the V segment lost 6 bases, leaving 12 bases of the junction unmatched. Per germline, CDR1 SGHTA and CDR2 FQGNSA. CDR3 size: 17 residues. CDR3 bases: TGTGCCAGCAGGGCGGGGGGGACTAGCGGGAGTATTAACGAGCAGTACTTC. This codes for CASRAGGTSGSINEQYF.

V is TRBV24-1 and J is TRBJ2-2; the match to TRBD2 covers 15 bases. V dropped 2 bases and J dropped 4; count of bases not matched to a gene: 1. The CDR3 has 17 amino acids. CDR1 KGHDR and CDR2 SFDVKD come from the germline V gene. Written as DNA, the CDR3 is TGTGCCACCAGTGATTGGACTAGCGGGAGGGGCACCGGGGAGCTGTTTTTT. Its protein is CATSDWTSGRGTGELFF.

The chain joins TRBV10-3 to TRBJ2-3; 7 bases line up with TRBD1. This CDR3 is 14 amino acids long. Germline CDR1 is ENHRY and CDR2 is SYGVKD. The trim removed 3 bases at V and 9 bases at J, leaving 9 bases unmatched. The DNA of the CDR3 is TGTGCCATCAGTGAAGCAGGGGGATCCGAGACGCAGTATTTT. It is translated as CAISEAGGSETQYF.

The chain links TRBV27 to TRBJ1-4; TRBD1 is a possible D gene (6 bases). There are 15 residues in the CDR3. V was shortened by 5 bases and J by 8 bases, with 18 bases between the two germline ends. Germline V lookup: CDR1 MNHEY, CDR2 SMNVEV (reference sequence). CDR3: CASSITGRQKEKLFF. CDR3 nucleotide sequence: TGTGCCAGCAGTATAACAGGGCGACAAAAGGAAAAACTGTTTTTT.

This chain joins TRBV30 and TRBJ2-7; D perhaps matches TRBD1 (6 bases). Trimming took off 4 bases at V and 4 bases at J, with 17 bases between the two ends. Per the germline V gene, CDR1 is GTSNPN and CDR2 is SVGIG (reference sequence). The CDR3 extends over 14 amino acids. DNA for the CDR3: TGTGCCTGGACCCTAGGGGGATCCCTTTACGAGCAGTACTTC. Encoded protein: CAWTLGGSLYEQYF.

This clone was counted between two and nine times. The genes are TRBV7-9 and TRBJ2-4; D gene uncertain. V shed 5 bases and J shed 0 bases, with 11 bases lying between them. Per germline, CDR1 SEHNR and CDR2 FQNEAQ (reference sequence). The CDR3 length is 15 residues. The CDR3 DNA is TGTGCCAGCAGCCCAGAAACCTTAGCCAAAAACATTCAGTACTTC. This sequence encodes CASSPETLAKNIQYF.

The chain is built from TRBV7-9 and TRBJ1-5; 10 bases match TRBD1. The CDR3 covers 15 residues. Germline CDR1 reads SEHNR; CDR2 reads FQNEAQ (reference sequence). Trimming removed 6 bases from V and 7 bases from J; junction bases left unmatched: 9. The CDR3 reads CASSSDGTGDQPQHF. The DNA for the CDR3 is TGTGCCAGCAGTAGTGATGGGACAGGGGACCAGCCCCAGCATTTT.

The gene calls are TRBV12-3 or TRBV12-4 and TRBJ1-2; D not certain. Trimming stripped 6 bases from V and 7 bases from J, with 15 bases between. This CDR3 has 13 residues. CDR3 DNA sequence: TGTGCCAGCAGCCTATCGACTGGTTCTGGCTACACCTTC. Its translation is CASSLSTGSGYTF.

The CDR3 here is CASSIQAYNEQFF. The CDR3 DNA sequence: TGTGCCAGTAGTATTCAGGCCTACAATGAGCAGTTCTTC. This rearrangement joins TRBV19 to TRBJ2-1; unclear D gene. The germline CDR1 and CDR2 sequences are LNHDA and SQIVND (reference sequence). Trimming cost V 3 bases and J 2 bases, with 5 bases left between them. This CDR3 has 13 amino acids. The variable domain in full, with the rest retrieved from reference TRBV19 and TRBJ2-1, is DGGITQSPKYLFRKEGQNVTLSCEQNLNHDAMYWYRQDPGQGLRLIYYSQIVNDFQKGDIAEGYSVSREKKESFPLTVTSAQKNPTAFYLCASSIQAYNEQFFGPGTRLTVL.

This rearrangement joins TRBV15 to TRBJ2-2, with TRBD1 matching 10 bases. With V trimmed by 4 bases and J by 3 bases, 2 bases remained unmatched. Germline V gives CDR1 LNHNV, CDR2 YYDKDF (reference sequence). The CDR3 has 15 amino acids. The CDR3 DNA follows: TGTGCCACCAGCACGGGACAGGGGCACACCGGGGAGCTGTTTTTT. This gives the protein CATSTGQGHTGELFF. Complete variable domain (other parts from reference TRBV15 and TRBJ2-2): DAMVIQNPRYQVTQFGKPVTLSCSQTLNHNVMYWYQQKSSQAPKLLFHYYDKDFNNEADTPDNFQSRRPNTSFCFLDIRSPGLGDTAMYLCATSTGQGHTGELFFGEGSRLTVL.